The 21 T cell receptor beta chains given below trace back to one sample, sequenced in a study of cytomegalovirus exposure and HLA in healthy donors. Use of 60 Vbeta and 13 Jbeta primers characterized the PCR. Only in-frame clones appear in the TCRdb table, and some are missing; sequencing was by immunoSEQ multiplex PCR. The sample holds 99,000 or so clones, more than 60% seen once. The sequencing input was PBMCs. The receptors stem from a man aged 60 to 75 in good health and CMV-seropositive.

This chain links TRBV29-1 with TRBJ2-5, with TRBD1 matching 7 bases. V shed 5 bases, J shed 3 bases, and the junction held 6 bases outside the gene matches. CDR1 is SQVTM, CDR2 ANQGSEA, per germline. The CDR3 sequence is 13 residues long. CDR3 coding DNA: TGCAGCGTTAACAGGGGAAGAAAAGAGACCCAGTACTTC. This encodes CSVNRGRKETQYF. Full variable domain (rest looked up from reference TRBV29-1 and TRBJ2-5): SAVISQKPSRDICQRGTSLTIQCQVDSQVTMMFWYRQQPGQSLTLIATANQGSEATYESGFVIDKFPISRPNLTFSTLTVSNMSPEDSSIYLCSVNRGRKETQYFGPGTRLLVL.

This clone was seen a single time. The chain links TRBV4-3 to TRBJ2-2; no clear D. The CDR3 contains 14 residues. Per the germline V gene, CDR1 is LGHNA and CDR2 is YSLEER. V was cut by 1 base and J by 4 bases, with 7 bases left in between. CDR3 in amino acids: CASSQARGTGELFF. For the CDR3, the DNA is TGCGCCAGCAGCCAAGCCCGAGGCACCGGGGAGCTGTTTTTT.

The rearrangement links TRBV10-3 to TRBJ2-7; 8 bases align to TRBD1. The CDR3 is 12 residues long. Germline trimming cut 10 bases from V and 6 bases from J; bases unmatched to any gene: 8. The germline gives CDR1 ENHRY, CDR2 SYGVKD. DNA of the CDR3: TGTGCCACAACGACAGGGGTGAGCGAGCAGTACTTC. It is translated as CATTTGVSEQYF.

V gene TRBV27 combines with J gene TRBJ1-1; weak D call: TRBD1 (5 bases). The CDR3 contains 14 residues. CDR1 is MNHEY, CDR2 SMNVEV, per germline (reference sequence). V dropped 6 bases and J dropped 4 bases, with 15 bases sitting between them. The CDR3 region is CASSGGGDFTEAFF. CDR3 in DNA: TGTGCCAGCAGCGGGGGAGGTGATTTCACTGAAGCTTTCTTT.

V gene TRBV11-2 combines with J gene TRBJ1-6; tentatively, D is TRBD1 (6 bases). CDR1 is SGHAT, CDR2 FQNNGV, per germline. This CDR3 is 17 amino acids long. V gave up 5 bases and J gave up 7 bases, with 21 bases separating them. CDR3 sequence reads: CASSRTRSGDTNSPLHF. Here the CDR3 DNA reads TGTGCCAGCAGCCGGACCCGGTCAGGGGATACGAATTCACCCCTCCACTTT.

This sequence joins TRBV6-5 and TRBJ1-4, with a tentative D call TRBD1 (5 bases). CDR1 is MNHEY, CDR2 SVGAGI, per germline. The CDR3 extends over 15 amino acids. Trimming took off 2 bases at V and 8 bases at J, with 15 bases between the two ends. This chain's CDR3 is CASSYGGQGPEKLFF. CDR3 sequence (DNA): TGTGCCAGCAGTTACGGTGGGCAGGGCCCCGAAAAACTGTTTTTT.

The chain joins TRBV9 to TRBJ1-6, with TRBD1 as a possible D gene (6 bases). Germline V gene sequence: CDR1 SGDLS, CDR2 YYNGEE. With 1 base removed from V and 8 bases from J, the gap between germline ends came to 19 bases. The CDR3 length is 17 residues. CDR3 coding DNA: TGTGCCAGCAGCGTAACCCCTCAGGGGACATCTTATTCACCCCTCCACTTT. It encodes CASSVTPQGTSYSPLHF.

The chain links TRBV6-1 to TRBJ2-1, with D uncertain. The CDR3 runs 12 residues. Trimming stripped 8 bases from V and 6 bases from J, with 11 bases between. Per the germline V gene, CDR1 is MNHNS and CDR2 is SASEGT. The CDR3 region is CASRRILNEQFF. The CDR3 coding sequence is TGTGCCAGCCGAAGAATACTCAATGAGCAGTTCTTC.

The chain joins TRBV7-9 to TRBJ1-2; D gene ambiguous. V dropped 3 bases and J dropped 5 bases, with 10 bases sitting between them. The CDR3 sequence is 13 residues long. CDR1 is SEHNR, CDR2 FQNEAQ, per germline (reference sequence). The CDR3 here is CASSFEQQYGYTF. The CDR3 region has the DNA TGTGCCAGCAGCTTTGAACAGCAGTATGGCTACACCTTC. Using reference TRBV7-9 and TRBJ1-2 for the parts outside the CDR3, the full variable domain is DTGVSQNPRHKITKRGQNVTFRCDPISEHNRLYWYRQTLGQGPEFLTYFQNEAQLEKSRLLSDRFSAERPKGSFSTLEIQRTEQGDSAMYLCASSFEQQYGYTFGSGTRLTVV.

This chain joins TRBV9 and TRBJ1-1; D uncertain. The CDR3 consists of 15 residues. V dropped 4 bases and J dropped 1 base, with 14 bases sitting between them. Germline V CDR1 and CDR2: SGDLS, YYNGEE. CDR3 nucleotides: TGTGCCAGCAGCCTACTACCCCAGACGAACACTGAAGCTTTCTTT. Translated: CASSLLPQTNTEAFF.

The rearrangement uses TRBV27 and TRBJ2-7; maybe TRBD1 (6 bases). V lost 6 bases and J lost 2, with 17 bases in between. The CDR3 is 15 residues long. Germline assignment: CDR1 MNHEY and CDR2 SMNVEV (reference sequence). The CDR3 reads CASRTNRDWAYEQYF. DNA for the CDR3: TGTGCCAGCAGGACCAACAGGGATTGGGCCTACGAGCAGTACTTC.

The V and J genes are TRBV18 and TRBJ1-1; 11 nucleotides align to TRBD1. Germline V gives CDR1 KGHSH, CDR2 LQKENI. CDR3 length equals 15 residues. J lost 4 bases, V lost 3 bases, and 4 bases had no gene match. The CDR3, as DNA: TGTGCCAGCTCACCGGACAGGGGGCACGGCACTGAAGCTTTCTTT. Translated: CASSPDRGHGTEAFF.

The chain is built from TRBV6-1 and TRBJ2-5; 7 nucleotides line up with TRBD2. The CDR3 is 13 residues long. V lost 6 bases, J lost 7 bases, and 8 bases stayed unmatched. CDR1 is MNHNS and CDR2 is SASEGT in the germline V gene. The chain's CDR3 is CASRKVPGGTQYF. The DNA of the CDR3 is TGTGCCAGCAGGAAAGTCCCGGGGGGGACCCAGTACTTC.

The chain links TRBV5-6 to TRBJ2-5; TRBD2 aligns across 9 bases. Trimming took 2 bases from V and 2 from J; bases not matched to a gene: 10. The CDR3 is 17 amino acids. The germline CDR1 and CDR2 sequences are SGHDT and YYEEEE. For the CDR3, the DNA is TGTGCCAGCAGCTTACGCGGAGCGGGGGGAGGGCAAGAGACCCAGTACTTC. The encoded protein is CASSLRGAGGGQETQYF.

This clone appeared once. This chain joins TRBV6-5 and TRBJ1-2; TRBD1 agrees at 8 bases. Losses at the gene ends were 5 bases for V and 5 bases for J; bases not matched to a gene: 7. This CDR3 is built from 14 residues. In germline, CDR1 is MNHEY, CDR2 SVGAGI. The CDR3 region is CASSRSQGGYGYTF. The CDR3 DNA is TGTGCCAGCAGTCGATCACAGGGGGGGTATGGCTACACCTTC.

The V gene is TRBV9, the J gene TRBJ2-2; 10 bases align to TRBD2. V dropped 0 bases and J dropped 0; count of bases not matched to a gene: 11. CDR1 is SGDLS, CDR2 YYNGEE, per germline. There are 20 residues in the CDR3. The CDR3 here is CASSVGQRGGREANTGELFF. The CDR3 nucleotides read TGTGCCAGCAGCGTAGGTCAGCGGGGGGGCCGAGAGGCGAACACCGGGGAGCTGTTTTTT.

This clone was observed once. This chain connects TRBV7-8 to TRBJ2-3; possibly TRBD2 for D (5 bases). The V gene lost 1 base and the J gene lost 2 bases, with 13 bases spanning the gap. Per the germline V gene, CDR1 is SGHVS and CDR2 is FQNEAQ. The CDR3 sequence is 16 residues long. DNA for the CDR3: TGTGCCAGCAGCTTAGATGGAGGACCCGACACAGATACGCAGTATTTT. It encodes CASSLDGGPDTDTQYF.

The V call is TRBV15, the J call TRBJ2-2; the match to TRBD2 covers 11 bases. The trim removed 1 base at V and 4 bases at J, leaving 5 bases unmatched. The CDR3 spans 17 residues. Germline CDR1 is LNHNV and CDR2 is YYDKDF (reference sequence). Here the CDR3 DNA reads TGTGCCACCAGCAGAGGACTAGCGGGGTCCGGCACCGGGGAGCTGTTTTTT. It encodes CATSRGLAGSGTGELFF.

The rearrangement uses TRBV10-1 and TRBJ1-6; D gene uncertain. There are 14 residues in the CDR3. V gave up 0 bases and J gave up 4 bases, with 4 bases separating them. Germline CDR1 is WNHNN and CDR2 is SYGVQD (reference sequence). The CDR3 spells CASSESRYNSPLHF. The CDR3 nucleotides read TGCGCCAGCAGTGAGTCTAGATATAATTCACCCCTCCACTTT.

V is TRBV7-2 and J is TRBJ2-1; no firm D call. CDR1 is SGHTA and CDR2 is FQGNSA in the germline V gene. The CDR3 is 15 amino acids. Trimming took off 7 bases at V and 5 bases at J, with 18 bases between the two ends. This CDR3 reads CASTLGFPPNNEQFF. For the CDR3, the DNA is TGTGCCAGCACGCTAGGTTTCCCTCCCAACAATGAGCAGTTCTTC.

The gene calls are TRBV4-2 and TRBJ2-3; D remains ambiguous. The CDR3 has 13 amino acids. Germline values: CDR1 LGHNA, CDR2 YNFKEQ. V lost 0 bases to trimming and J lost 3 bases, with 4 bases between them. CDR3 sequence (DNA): TGTGCCAGCAGCCAAGATCTGACAGATACGCAGTATTTT. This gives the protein CASSQDLTDTQYF.